Below are 11 T cell receptor beta chains sequenced from a single sample in a study of cytomegalovirus exposure and HLA in healthy donors. A multiplex PCR was run with 60 Vbeta primers and 13 Jbeta primers. Method: immunoSEQ multiplex PCR; TCRdb's copy keeps in-frame clones and lacks some. Of approximately 120,000 clones listed, roughly three quarters are singletons. The sequenced material came from PBMCs. These receptors originate from a woman between 25 and 40 years old in good health and CMV-seronegative.

V is TRBV6-5 and J is TRBJ1-3; no definite D call. CDR1 and CDR2 from the germline V gene are MNHEY and SVGAGI. The CDR3 is made up of 16 amino acids. Trimming pared 4 bases from V and 0 bases from J, leaving 13 bases between. The CDR3 here is CASSLSRSNSGNTIYF. CDR3 in DNA: TGTGCCAGCAGTTTAAGTCGGAGCAACTCTGGAAACACCATATATTTT.

This clone was counted only a few times. The rearrangement joins TRBV11-3 to TRBJ1-1; weak D call: TRBD1 (5 bases). This CDR3 contains 13 residues. Trimming shortened V by 2 bases and J by 8 bases, and 12 bases separated the two germline ends. Germline V lookup: CDR1 SGHNT, CDR2 YENEEA. In DNA, the CDR3 is TGTGCCAGCAGCTTACAGGGTGAACGAGAAGCTTTCTTT. This encodes CASSLQGEREAFF.

The gene calls are TRBV5-1 and TRBJ2-2; D remains ambiguous. The V end was cut by 6 bases, the J end by 6 bases, with 12 bases between. The CDR3 loop spans 13 amino acids. Per the germline V gene, CDR1 is SGHRS and CDR2 is YFSETQ. The CDR3 region has the DNA TGCGCCAGCAAGGAGACGGATTCCGGGGAGCTGTTTTTT. It is translated as CASKETDSGELFF.

The chain uses TRBV20-1 and TRBJ1-2, with TRBD1 matching 7 bases. Germline loops: CDR1 DFQATT, CDR2 SNEGSKA (reference sequence). Germline trimming cut 5 bases from V and 8 bases from J; bases unmatched to any gene: 2. CDR3 length: 10 amino acids. The CDR3 DNA reads as TGCAGTGCTCCGGACAGGGGCTACACCTTC. Its translation is CSAPDRGYTF.

This rearrangement joins TRBV7-2 to TRBJ1-2, with D uncertain. The CDR3 consists of 14 residues. V gave up 1 base and J gave up 5 bases, with 11 bases separating them. Germline CDR1 SGHTA, CDR2 FQGNSA. The CDR3 here is CASSLDWTEYGYTF. Written as DNA, the CDR3 is TGTGCCAGCAGCTTAGACTGGACTGAATATGGCTACACCTTC.

V is TRBV5-1 and J is TRBJ2-2; D is possibly TRBD1 (6 bases). Looked up from germline, CDR1 is SGHRS and CDR2 is YFSETQ. V was clipped by 0 bases and J by 4 bases, with 10 bases between them. CDR3 length equals 15 residues. The CDR3, as DNA: TGCGCCAGCAGCTTGGCCGTGGGGGCCACCGGGGAGCTGTTTTTT. Amino acid sequence: CASSLAVGATGELFF.

This clone is a singleton in its sample. The chain carries TRBV4-2 and TRBJ2-1, with TRBD2 matching over 8 bases. V lost 4 bases to trimming and J lost 5 bases; unmatched junction nucleotides: 4. CDR1 and CDR2 from the germline V gene are LGHNA and YNFKEQ. This CDR3 is 14 amino acids long. The CDR3 DNA reads TGTGCCAGCAGCCCCGCGGGGGGTGACAATGAGCAGTTCTTC. Translating gives CASSPAGGDNEQFF.

The chain combines TRBV15 with TRBJ2-7; 9 bases fit TRBD1. The CDR3 loop spans 16 amino acids. Germline V gives CDR1 LNHNV, CDR2 YYDKDF (reference sequence). V shed 2 bases, J shed 4 bases, and the junction held 9 bases outside the gene matches. The CDR3 sequence is CATSRNLPGQGYEQYF. The CDR3 DNA sequence: TGTGCCACCAGCAGAAACCTACCGGGACAGGGTTACGAGCAGTACTTC.

This chain connects TRBV6-6 to TRBJ1-1; D is perhaps TRBD1 (6 bases). The CDR3 runs 13 residues. Germline V CDR1 and CDR2: MNHNY, SVGAGI (reference sequence). V lost 5 bases to trimming and J lost 10 bases, with 17 bases between them. CDR3 DNA sequence: TGTGCCAGCAGTGTACAACAGGGAAGCGCAGCTTTCTTT. Amino acids: CASSVQQGSAAFF.

This chain joins TRBV29-1 and TRBJ2-1; 7 positions agree with TRBD2. This CDR3 is 13 amino acids long. V trimming: 5 bases; J trimming: 5 bases; junction bases outside the gene matches: 6. Germline CDR1 reads SQVTM; CDR2 reads ANQGSEA. The CDR3 region has the DNA TGCAGCGTTCGCGGGAGAGGCCACAATGAGCAGTTCTTC. As protein: CSVRGRGHNEQFF.

V gene TRBV5-6 combines with J gene TRBJ2-7; D ambiguous. V was shortened by 0 bases and J by 1 base, with 5 bases between the two germline ends. CDR1 and CDR2 (germline): SGHDT, YYEEEE. CDR3 length: 13 residues. CDR3: CASSLAESYEQYF. CDR3 nucleotide sequence: TGTGCCAGCAGCTTGGCTGAGTCCTACGAGCAGTACTTC.